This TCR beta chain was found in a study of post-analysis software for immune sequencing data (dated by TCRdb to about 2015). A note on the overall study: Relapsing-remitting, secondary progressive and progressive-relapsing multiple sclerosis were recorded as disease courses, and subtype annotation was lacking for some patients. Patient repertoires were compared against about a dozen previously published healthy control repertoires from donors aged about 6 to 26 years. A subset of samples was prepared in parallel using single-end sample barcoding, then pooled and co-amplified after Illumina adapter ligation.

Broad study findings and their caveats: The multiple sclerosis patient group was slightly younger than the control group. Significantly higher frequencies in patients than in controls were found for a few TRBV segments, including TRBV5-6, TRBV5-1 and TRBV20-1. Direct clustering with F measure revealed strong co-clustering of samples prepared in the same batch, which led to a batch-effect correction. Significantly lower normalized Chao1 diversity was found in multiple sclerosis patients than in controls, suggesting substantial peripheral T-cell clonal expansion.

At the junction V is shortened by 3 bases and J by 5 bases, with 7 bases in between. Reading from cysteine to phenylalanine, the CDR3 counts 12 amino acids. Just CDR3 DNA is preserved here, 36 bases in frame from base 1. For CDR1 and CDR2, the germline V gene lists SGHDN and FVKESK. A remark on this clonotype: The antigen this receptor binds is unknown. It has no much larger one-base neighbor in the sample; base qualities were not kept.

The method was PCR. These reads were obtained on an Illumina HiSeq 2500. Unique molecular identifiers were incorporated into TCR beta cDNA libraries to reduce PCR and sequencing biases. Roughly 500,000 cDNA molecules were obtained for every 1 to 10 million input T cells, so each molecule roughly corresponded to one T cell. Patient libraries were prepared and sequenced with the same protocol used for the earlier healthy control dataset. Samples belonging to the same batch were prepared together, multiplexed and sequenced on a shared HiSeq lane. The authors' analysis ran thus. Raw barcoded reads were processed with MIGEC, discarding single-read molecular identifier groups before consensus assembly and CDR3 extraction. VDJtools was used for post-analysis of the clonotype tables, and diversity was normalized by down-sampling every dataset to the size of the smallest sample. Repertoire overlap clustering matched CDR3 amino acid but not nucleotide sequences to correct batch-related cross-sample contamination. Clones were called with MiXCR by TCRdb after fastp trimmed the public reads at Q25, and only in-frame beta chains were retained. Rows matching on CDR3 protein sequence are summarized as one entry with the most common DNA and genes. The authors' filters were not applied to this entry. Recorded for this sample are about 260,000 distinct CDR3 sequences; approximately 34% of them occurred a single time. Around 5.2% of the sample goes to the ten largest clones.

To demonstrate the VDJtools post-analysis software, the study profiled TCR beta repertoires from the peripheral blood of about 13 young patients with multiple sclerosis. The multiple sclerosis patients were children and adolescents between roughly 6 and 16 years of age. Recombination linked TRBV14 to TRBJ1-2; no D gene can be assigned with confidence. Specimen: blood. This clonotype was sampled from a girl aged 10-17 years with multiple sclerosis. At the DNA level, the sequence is TGTGCCAGCAGCCAGCGTACTTATGGCTACACCTTC. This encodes CASSQRTYGYTF.